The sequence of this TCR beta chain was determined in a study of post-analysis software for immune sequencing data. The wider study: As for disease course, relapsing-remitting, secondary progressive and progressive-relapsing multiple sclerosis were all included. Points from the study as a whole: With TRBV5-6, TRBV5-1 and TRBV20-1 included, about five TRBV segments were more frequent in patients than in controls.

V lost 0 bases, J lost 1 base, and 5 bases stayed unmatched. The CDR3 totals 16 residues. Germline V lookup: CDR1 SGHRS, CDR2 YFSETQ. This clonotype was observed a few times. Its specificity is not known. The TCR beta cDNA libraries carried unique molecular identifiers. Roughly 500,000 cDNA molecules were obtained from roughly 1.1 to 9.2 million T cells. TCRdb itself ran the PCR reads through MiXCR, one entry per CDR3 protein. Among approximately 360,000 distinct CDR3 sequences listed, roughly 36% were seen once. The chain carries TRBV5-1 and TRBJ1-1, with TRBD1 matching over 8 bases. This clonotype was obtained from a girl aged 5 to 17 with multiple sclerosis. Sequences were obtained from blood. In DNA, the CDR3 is TGCGCCAGCAGCTTGGGCACGGGACAGGCGAACACTGAAGCTTTCTTT. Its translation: CASSLGTGQANTEAFF.